Listed here are 17 T cell receptor beta chains from one sample, sequenced in a study of metastatic and nonmetastatic thyroid tumors. Not a single patient had been given any form of treatment at any point before undergoing thyroid surgery. MiXCR was used by TCRdb to re-call the PCR reads. This sample yields 20,000 to 25,000 clones, of which about 13% are seen a single time; 15% to 20% belongs to the top ten. The sample comprised blood. All receptors derive from a female donor with papillary thyroid cancer or a benign thyroid nodule (not recorded which). Some clones in this sample may be carry-over from other donors' samples.

This clone occurred many times. The chain uses TRBV2 and TRBJ2-7; D may be TRBD1 or TRBD2 (5 bases each). Deletions cut 5 bases from V and 4 bases from J, with 9 bases between. The CDR3 length is 12 residues. Per the germline V gene, CDR1 is SNHLY and CDR2 is FYNNEI. CDR3 DNA sequence: TGTGCCAGCAGTCGGGACGGGTACGAGCAGTACTTC. This sequence encodes CASSRDGYEQYF. Drawing the rest from reference TRBV2 and TRBJ2-7, the complete variable domain is EPEVTQTPSHQVTQMGQEVILRCVPISNHLYFYWYRQILGQKVEFLVSFYNNEISEKSEIFDDQFSVERPDGSNFTLKIRSTKLEDSAMYFCASSRDGYEQYFGPGTRLTVT.

V gene TRBV7-2 combines with J gene TRBJ1-5; D perhaps matches TRBD1 (6 bases). Trimming cost V 0 bases and J 4 bases, with 7 bases left between them. CDR3 size: 14 residues. Germline-derived CDR1 and CDR2 are SGHTA and FQGNSA. Written as DNA, the CDR3 is TGTGCCAGCAGCTTAGCCCAGGGGAATCAGCCCCAGCATTTT. It yields the protein CASSLAQGNQPQHF.

In this sample, this clone turned up many times. The chain combines TRBV12-3 or TRBV12-4 with TRBJ2-7; D perhaps matches TRBD1 (5 bases). The length of the CDR3 is 14 residues. V was clipped by 6 bases and J by 1 base, with 13 bases between them. This chain's CDR3 is CASRPNRISYEQYF. In nucleotides, the CDR3 is TGTGCCAGCAGGCCTAACAGGATTTCCTACGAGCAGTACTTC.

This clone has ten or more counts. The chain combines TRBV15 with TRBJ2-7; D not resolved. CDR1 and CDR2 from the germline V gene are LNHNV and YYDKDF (reference sequence). This CDR3 is built from 14 residues. V lost 9 bases, J lost 0 bases, and 15 bases lay in between. This chain's CDR3 is CATRVARRSYEQYF. CDR3 DNA sequence: TGTGCCACTCGGGTCGCTCGTCGCTCCTACGAGCAGTACTTC.

There are many counts of this clone. The chain couples TRBV10-3 to TRBJ2-3; D is undetermined. Germline values: CDR1 ENHRY, CDR2 SYGVKD. The CDR3 has 14 residues. With 2 bases removed from V and 1 base from J, the gap between germline ends came to 7 bases. The CDR3 DNA is TGTGCCATCAGTGAGGGGGTTGGCACAGATACGCAGTATTTT. Translated: CAISEGVGTDTQYF.

The chain links TRBV2 to TRBJ2-6, with D perhaps assigned TRBD1 or TRBD2 (5 bases each). The CDR3 is 18 residues long. Trimming pared 1 base from V and 0 bases from J, leaving 13 bases between. Looked up from germline, CDR1 is SNHLY and CDR2 is FYNNEI. For the CDR3, the DNA is TGTGCCAGCAGTGAAGAAGGGGACCTCCACTCTGGGGCCAACGTCCTGACTTTC. Its translation: CASSEEGDLHSGANVLTF.

This clone was seen at least ten times. The CDR3, as DNA: TGTGCCAGCAGCCCAGGGTACAGGACGAACACTGAAGCTTTCTTT. Its protein is CASSPGYRTNTEAFF. This chain uses TRBV7-2 with TRBJ1-1, with a possible D match to TRBD1 (5 bases). The germline V gene encodes CDR1 SGHTA and CDR2 FQGNSA. V gave up 5 bases and J gave up 1 base, with 14 bases separating them. The CDR3 covers 15 residues.

The rearrangement uses TRBV7-2 and TRBJ2-5; possibly TRBD2 for D (6 bases). V gave up 5 bases and J gave up 3 bases, with 19 bases separating them. The CDR3 covers 16 residues. Germline-derived CDR1 and CDR2 are SGHTA and FQGNSA. The CDR3 region has the DNA TGTGCCAGCAGCAGGGTAACCGGGAGCGACAAAGAGACCCAGTACTTC. Protein sequence: CASSRVTGSDKETQYF. Based on the CDR3 plus reference TRBV7-2 and TRBJ2-5, the full variable domain is GAGVSQSPSNKVTEKGKDVELRCDPISGHTALYWYRQSLGQGLEFLIYFQGNSAPDKSGLPSDRFSAERTGGSVSTLTIQRTQQEDSAVYLCASSRVTGSDKETQYFGPGTRLLVL.

This clone has a count of ten or more. This chain links TRBV7-8 with TRBJ2-3; possibly TRBD1 for D (6 bases). Germline V gives CDR1 SGHVS, CDR2 FQNEAQ. The V and J ends lost 4 bases and 2 bases respectively, with 10 bases between them. There are 14 residues in the CDR3. CDR3 sequence (DNA): TGTGCCAGCAGCTCGGGACACGTCACAGATACGCAGTATTTT. The encoded protein is CASSSGHVTDTQYF.

In its sample, this clone was seen many times. V and J are TRBV6-1 and TRBJ2-5; TRBD1 agrees at 7 bases. This CDR3 has 13 amino acids. J lost 2 bases, V lost 8 bases, and 5 bases had no gene match. Per germline, CDR1 MNHNS and CDR2 SASEGT. CDR3 protein: CASEGTEQETQYF. The CDR3 DNA follows: TGTGCCAGCGAGGGGACAGAACAAGAGACCCAGTACTTC.

This clone was seen ten or more times. This chain links TRBV4-2 with TRBJ1-1; TRBD1 is a possible D gene (6 bases). Trimming took 5 bases from V and 8 from J, leaving 12 bases between them. Germline V gene lookup returns CDR1 LGHNA and CDR2 YNFKEQ. The CDR3 has 12 residues. Here the CDR3 DNA reads TGTGCCAGCAGCTTCACGGGGACAGAAGCTTTCTTT. This encodes CASSFTGTEAFF.

Ten or more counts support this clone. This chain connects TRBV5-6 to TRBJ2-1; 12 nucleotides align to TRBD2. The CDR3 spans 15 residues. The germline V gene has CDR1 SGHDT and CDR2 YYEEEE. V shed 2 bases and J 3 bases; nucleotides not matched to a gene: 0. In DNA form, the CDR3 reads TGTGCCAGCAGCTTACTAGCGGGGGGCTACAATGAGCAGTTCTTC. It yields the protein CASSLLAGGYNEQFF. Full variable domain (missing parts from reference TRBV5-6 and TRBJ2-1): DAGVTQSPTHLIKTRGQQVTLRCSPKSGHDTVSWYQQALGQGPQFIFQYYEEEERQRGNFPDRFSGHQFPNYSSELNVNALLLGDSALYLCASSLLAGGYNEQFFGPGTRLTVL.

This clone was found many times. The V gene is TRBV7-6, the J gene TRBJ2-1; 9 bases line up with TRBD2. This CDR3 is built from 15 residues. Germline CDR1 reads SGHVS; CDR2 reads FNYEAQ. Trimming took 1 base from V and 9 from J; bases not matched to a gene: 7. The CDR3, as DNA: TGTGCCAGCAGCTTAGATGAGGTAGCGGGAGCTGAGCAGTTCTTC. As protein: CASSLDEVAGAEQFF.

This clone was detected many times. The CDR3 protein is CSAHTSGSYNEQFF. The DNA of the CDR3 is TGCAGTGCGCATACTAGCGGTTCCTACAATGAGCAGTTCTTC. The chain carries TRBV20-1 and TRBJ2-1; 8 bases fit TRBD2. J gave up 1 base and V 6 bases, and 5 bases lay outside the gene matches. CDR1 and CDR2 (germline): DFQATT, SNEGSKA (reference sequence). The CDR3 runs to 14 residues.

Many counts were recorded for this clone. The chain combines TRBV18 with TRBJ2-2; 10 bases fit TRBD2. CDR1 KGHSH and CDR2 LQKENI come from the germline V gene. The V segment lost 3 bases and the J segment 3 bases; nucleotides outside the gene matches: 4. This CDR3 is built from 16 residues. The CDR3 sequence is CASSPTSGTDTGELFF. Here the CDR3 DNA reads TGTGCCAGCTCACCCACTAGCGGGACCGACACCGGGGAGCTGTTTTTT.

This clone appeared many times. This chain links TRBV18 with TRBJ2-5, with D uncertain. Germline values: CDR1 KGHSH, CDR2 LQKENI. The germline V and J ends were trimmed by 2 bases and 3 bases, with 10 bases remaining between them. This CDR3 has 14 amino acids. CDR3 DNA: TGTGCCAGCTCACCAAGGTTTTCTGAAGAGACCCAGTACTTC. Translation gives CASSPRFSEETQYF.

A note on this clone: One junction end does not reproduce the germline sequence, and a read error may be involved. This sequence joins TRBV7-8 and TRBJ2-1; tentative D call: TRBD2 (5 bases). Germline-derived CDR1 and CDR2 are SGHVS and FQNEAQ. CDR3 size: 15 residues. Here the CDR3 reads CASSPGPRAYNEKFF. The DNA of the CDR3 is TGTGCCAGCAGCCCCGGGCCGCGGGCATACAATGAGAAGTTCTTC.